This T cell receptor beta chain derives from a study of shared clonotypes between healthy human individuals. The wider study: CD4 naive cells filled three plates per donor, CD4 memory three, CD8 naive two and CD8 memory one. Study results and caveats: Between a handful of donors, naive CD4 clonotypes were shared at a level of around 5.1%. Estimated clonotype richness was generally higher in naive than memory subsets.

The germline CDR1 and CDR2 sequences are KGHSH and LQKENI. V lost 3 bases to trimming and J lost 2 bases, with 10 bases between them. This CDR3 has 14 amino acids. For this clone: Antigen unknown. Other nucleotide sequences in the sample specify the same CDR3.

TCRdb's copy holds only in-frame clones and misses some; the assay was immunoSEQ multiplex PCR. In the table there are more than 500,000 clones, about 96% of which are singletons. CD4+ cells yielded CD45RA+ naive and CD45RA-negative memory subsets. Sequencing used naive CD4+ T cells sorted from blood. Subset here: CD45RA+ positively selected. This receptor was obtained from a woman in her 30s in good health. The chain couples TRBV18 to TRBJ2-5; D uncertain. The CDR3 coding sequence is TGTGCCAGCTCACCCCGGGCCCTTCAAGAGACCCAGTACTTC. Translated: CASSPRALQETQYF.